Below are 15 T cell receptor beta chains sequenced from a single sample in a study of PD-1 blockade in classical Hodgkin lymphoma. Assay: immunoSEQ multiplex PCR; the TCRdb copy retains only in-frame clones and omits some. The data contain some 100,000 clones, over 85% of them singletons. Autologous stem cell transplantation was followed by relapse in every patient, and brentuximab vedotin exposure varied. This specimen was peripheral blood mononuclear cells (PBMCs), taken at baseline. These receptors all stem from a human donor with classical Hodgkin lymphoma.

This clone appeared a single time. The genes are TRBV5-1 and TRBJ2-7, with 10 bases fitting TRBD2. CDR3 length: 16 residues. The V segment lost 5 bases and the J segment 2 bases; nucleotides outside the gene matches: 10. CDR1 SGHRS and CDR2 YFSETQ come from the germline V gene. CDR3 DNA: TGCGCCAGCAGAAGTGGGCTAGCGGGAGAGCCCTACGAGCAGTACTTC. Encoded protein: CASRSGLAGEPYEQYF.

The chain is built from TRBV28 and TRBJ2-7; D might be TRBD2 (5 bases). Germline V lookup: CDR1 MDHEN, CDR2 SYDVKM. The CDR3 length is 16 residues. The V gene lost 5 bases and the J gene lost 5 bases, with 22 bases spanning the gap. CDR3 DNA: TGTGCCAGCAGTGTCCCACGAGGGTTCGCGCGCAACGAGCAGTACTTC. It specifies CASSVPRGFARNEQYF. Looking up the rest from reference TRBV28 and TRBJ2-7 gives the full variable domain: DVKVTQSSRYLVKRTGEKVFLECVQDMDHENMFWYRQDPGLGLRLIYFSYDVKMKEKGDIPEGYSVSREKKERFSLILESASTNQTSMYLCASSVPRGFARNEQYFGPGTRLTVT.

CDR3 in amino acids: CASRSDRGPYEQYF. CDR3 DNA sequence: TGTGCCAGCAGGTCGGACAGGGGGCCGTACGAGCAGTACTTC. The chain uses TRBV28 and TRBJ2-7; 11 nucleotides agree with TRBD1. The germline gives CDR1 MDHEN, CDR2 SYDVKM. The V gene end was trimmed by 6 bases and the J gene end by 4 bases; junction bases not matched to a gene: 5. The CDR3 has 14 residues. Complete variable domain (other parts from reference TRBV28 and TRBJ2-7): DVKVTQSSRYLVKRTGEKVFLECVQDMDHENMFWYRQDPGLGLRLIYFSYDVKMKEKGDIPEGYSVSREKKERFSLILESASTNQTSMYLCASRSDRGPYEQYFGPGTRLTVT.

This clone has a single count. As the CDR3 is not closed by the conserved phenylalanine or tryptophan, this likely results from a read error. The chain couples TRBV5-1 to TRBJ1-1; the match to TRBD1 covers 12 bases. From germline, CDR1 is SGHRS and CDR2 YFSETQ. The trim removed 4 bases at V and 7 bases at J, leaving 11 bases unmatched. The CDR3 runs to 16 residues. CDR3 protein: CASSRPGTGGGIEAFL. The DNA for the CDR3 is TGCGCCAGCAGCCGTCCCGGGACAGGGGGCGGGATTGAAGCTTTCCTT.

This chain uses TRBV5-6 with TRBJ2-6; D remains ambiguous. V lost 1 base and J 2 bases, leaving 13 bases between the germline ends. Germline assignment: CDR1 SGHDT and CDR2 YYEEEE. This CDR3 region has 17 residues. The CDR3 loop is CASSLRGSVPGANVLTF. Here the CDR3 DNA reads TGTGCCAGCAGCTTGCGAGGTTCTGTCCCTGGGGCCAACGTCCTGACTTTC.

The genes are TRBV5-1 and TRBJ2-5; tentatively, D is TRBD1 or TRBD2 (5 bases each). The V and J ends lost 4 bases and 4 bases respectively, with 26 bases between them. The CDR3 has 18 amino acids. Per the germline V gene, CDR1 is SGHRS and CDR2 is YFSETQ. As DNA, the CDR3 is TGCGCCAGCAGCAGAGGCCAGGGTGGGGGAACGTTTAGAGAGACCCAGTACTTC. It is translated as CASSRGQGGGTFRETQYF.

This clone was picked up one time. This chain uses TRBV21-1 with TRBJ1-4. TRBV21-1 is reported as a pseudogene. The CDR3 extends over 16 amino acids. The CDR3 DNA sequence: TGTGCCAGCAGCAAAGTAGTCCCCGGGGATAATGAAAAACTGTTTTTT. Its protein product is CASSKVVPGDNEKLFF.

This sequence joins TRBV5-5 and TRBJ2-7; D might be TRBD2 (5 bases). This CDR3 has 12 amino acids. Germline CDR1 is SGHKS and CDR2 is YYEKEE (reference sequence). V gave up 2 bases and J gave up 7 bases, with 10 bases separating them. In DNA, the CDR3 is TGTGCCAGCAGCTTCCCTTCGGGAGAGCAGTACTTC. Its protein product is CASSFPSGEQYF.

This chain uses TRBV29-1 with TRBJ2-5; weak D call: TRBD1 (5 bases). Germline CDR1 and CDR2: SQVTM and ANQGSEA. Trimming removed 3 bases from V and 3 bases from J, with 14 bases in between. CDR3 length equals 14 residues. CDR3: CSVDLPGSKETQYF. The CDR3 nucleotides are TGCAGCGTTGATCTGCCAGGGTCGAAAGAGACCCAGTACTTC.

The CDR3 DNA is TGTGCCAGCAGTTACTCGACCCTTACGCCCCAGCTTATCACGGAAGCTTTCTTT. This sequence encodes CASSYSTLTPQLITEAFF. V is TRBV6-7 and J is TRBJ1-1; no firm D call. TRBV6-7 is classed as an ORF, of uncertain function. V was pared by 0 bases and J by 8 bases, with 25 bases between. This CDR3 is built from 18 residues.

The chain uses TRBV9 and TRBJ2-7, with D hard to call. V was cut by 4 bases and J by 0 bases, with 17 bases left in between. Germline V gene lookup returns CDR1 SGDLS and CDR2 YYNGEE. This CDR3 spans 16 amino acids. The CDR3 sequence: CASSTSRTASSYEQYF. CDR3 in DNA: TGTGCCAGCAGCACCTCTAGGACGGCGAGCTCCTACGAGCAGTACTTC.

The chain carries TRBV27 and TRBJ1-3; D unresolved. Trimming took 5 bases from V and 2 from J, leaving 10 bases between them. Germline-derived CDR1 and CDR2 are MNHEY and SMNVEV (reference sequence). The CDR3 runs to 14 residues. This chain's CDR3 is CASSRIGTGNTIYF. Written as DNA, the CDR3 is TGTGCCAGCAGTAGGATTGGGACTGGAAACACCATATATTTT.

The chain employs TRBV10-1 and TRBJ2-7, with D perhaps assigned TRBD1 or TRBD2 (5 bases each). The CDR3 extends over 13 amino acids. Germline CDR1 and CDR2: WNHNN and SYGVQD (reference sequence). Trimming removed 5 bases from V and 1 base from J, with 9 bases in between. This chain's CDR3 is CASSPGTSYEQYF. CDR3 DNA sequence: TGCGCCAGCAGTCCCGGGACGTCCTACGAGCAGTACTTC.

CDR3 DNA sequence: TGCGCCAGCAGCCAAGGTTTGTGGCAGGGAGTAGGGAACACTGAAGCTTTCTTT. Translating gives CASSQGLWQGVGNTEAFF. This chain uses TRBV4-1 with TRBJ1-1; possibly TRBD1 for D (5 bases). Germline lookup yields CDR1 MGHRA and CDR2 YSYEKL. The V gene lost 1 base and the J gene lost 1 base, with 19 bases spanning the gap. The CDR3 is 18 residues long.

The chain has TRBV5-6 and TRBJ2-3; no clear D. Trimming shortened V by 2 bases and J by 0 bases, and 13 bases separated the two germline ends. This CDR3 spans 16 amino acids. Germline assignment: CDR1 SGHDT and CDR2 YYEEEE. The DNA of the CDR3 is TGTGCCAGCAGCTTACTAAGGGATACTAGCACAGATACGCAGTATTTT. Protein product: CASSLLRDTSTDTQYF.